This TCR beta chain appears in the sequencing data of a study of response to subunit inactivated influenza vaccine. This clonotype was picked up a small number of times. Its antigen is not identified. Study-wide findings and caveats: It was the authors' suggestion that each seasonal influenza vaccination recruits few new T cells.

The CDR3 is 13 amino acids. The germline CDR1 and CDR2 sequences are MNHNS and SASEGT. V lost 4 bases and J lost 4; bases outside the gene matches: 2. TCRdb used MiXCR to reprocess the RT-PCR reads, holding one entry per CDR3 protein. The sample carries about 540,000 distinct CDR3 sequences, approximately 14% recorded once. The source of this sequence is a man aged 45-60 years who received an inactivated influenza vaccine. The sequences come from PBMCs from blood, collected roughly 12 days after vaccination. This sequence joins TRBV6-1 and TRBJ1-2, with 8 nucleotides matching TRBD1. In nucleotides, the CDR3 is TGTGCCAGCAGTGGACAGGGGAGCTATGGCTACACCTTC. Its protein is CASSGQGSYGYTF.